The 4 T cell receptor beta chains in this list originate from one sample, sequenced in a study of CD8+CD57+ T cells in acquired aplastic anemia. For CDR3 and TCR beta VDJ profiling, genomic DNA was the template used. One entry per CDR3 protein results from TCRdb running MiXCR on the reads. The repertoire holds fewer than 150,000 distinct CDR3 sequences, over 45% seen once, with 2% to 3% in the top ten. The sample comprised sorted CD4+, CD8+, or CD8+CD57+ T cells (not recorded which) from PBMCs. The origin of the receptors is a human donor in good health, serving as a control.

This chain joins TRBV7-9 and TRBJ2-7; D uncertain. The CDR3 runs 14 residues. V was trimmed by 2 bases and J by 3 bases, leaving 11 bases between them. Looked up from germline, CDR1 is SEHNR and CDR2 is FQNEAQ (reference sequence). The CDR3 nucleotides are TGTGCCAGCAGCTTAACTAATCTCGACTACGAGCAGTACTTC. Protein: CASSLTNLDYEQYF. Full variable domain (rest looked up from reference TRBV7-9 and TRBJ2-7): DTGVSQNPRHKITKRGQNVTFRCDPISEHNRLYWYRQTLGQGPEFLTYFQNEAQLEKSRLLSDRFSAERPKGSFSTLEIQRTEQGDSAMYLCASSLTNLDYEQYFGPGTRLTVT.

In this sample, this clonotype turned up many times. The V call is TRBV20-1, the J call TRBJ2-1; 10 positions agree with TRBD2. The germline V gene has CDR1 DFQATT and CDR2 SNEGSKA (reference sequence). This CDR3 is 16 amino acids long. Germline trimming cut 1 base from V and 5 bases from J; bases unmatched to any gene: 8. The CDR3 nucleotides read TGCAGTGCTAGAGGTTTAGCGGGGGGATTAGACAATGAGCAGTTCTTC. As protein: CSARGLAGGLDNEQFF.

This clonotype was seen at least ten times. Just one base apart from a much larger clone, this may be a read error. This chain connects TRBV2 to TRBJ1-6; D not resolved. Germline V gene lookup returns CDR1 SNHLY and CDR2 FYNNEI. This CDR3 is built from 11 residues. CDR3 sequence (DNA): TGTGCCAACAGTGCGGATTCACCCCTCCACTTT. Translation: CANSADSPLHF.

Notes on this clonotype: A read error is possible here, since a much larger clone lies one base away. J is TRBJ1-3 and V is TRBV12-3 or TRBV12-4; D possibly corresponds to TRBD1 (5 bases). This CDR3 spans 16 amino acids. The CDR3 coding sequence is TGTGCCAGCAGTTTAGTGTACAGGTTCTCTGGAAACACCGTATATTTT. This gives the protein CASSLVYRFSGNTVYF.